This T cell receptor beta chain is drawn from a study of cytomegalovirus exposure and HLA in healthy donors. The study ran its PCR with 60 Vbeta and 13 Jbeta primers. TCRdb's table, derived via immunoSEQ multiplex PCR, lists solely in-frame clones and lacks some. The sample records over 150,000 clones, 60% to 85% being singletons. Trimming removed 4 bases from V and 4 bases from J; junction bases left unmatched: 4. The CDR3 sequence is 14 residues long. CDR1 is SGHDT, CDR2 YYEEEE, per germline. This clone was found once. Its antigen remains unidentified. Study findings and constraints: CMV serostatus stood as the only immune exposure information on hand.

The chain couples TRBV5-6 to TRBJ1-4; 7 bases map to TRBD1. The sequencing sample was made of PBMCs. The receptor was derived from a man aged 30 to 45 in good health and CMV-seropositive. This chain's CDR3 is CASSKGQINEKLFF. The CDR3 DNA is TGTGCCAGCAGCAAGGGACAGATTAATGAAAAACTGTTTTTT.